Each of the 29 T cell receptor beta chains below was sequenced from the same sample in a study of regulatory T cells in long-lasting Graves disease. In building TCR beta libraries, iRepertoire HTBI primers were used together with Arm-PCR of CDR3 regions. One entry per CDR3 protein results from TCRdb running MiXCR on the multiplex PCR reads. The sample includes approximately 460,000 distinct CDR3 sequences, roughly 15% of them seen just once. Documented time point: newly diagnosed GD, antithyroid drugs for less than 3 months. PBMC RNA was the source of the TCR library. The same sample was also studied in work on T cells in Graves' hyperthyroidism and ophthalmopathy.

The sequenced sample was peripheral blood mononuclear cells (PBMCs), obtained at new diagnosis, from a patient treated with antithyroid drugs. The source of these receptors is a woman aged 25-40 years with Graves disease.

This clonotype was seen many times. CDR3 loop: CASSPRLASPNTGELFF. Here the CDR3 DNA reads TGTGCCAGCAGCCCAAGACTAGCGAGCCCGAACACCGGGGAGCTGTTTTTT. The genes are TRBV9 and TRBJ2-2; 8 nucleotides align to TRBD2. The CDR3 extends over 17 amino acids. Germline values: CDR1 SGDLS, CDR2 YYNGEE. V lost 4 bases and J lost 0; bases outside the gene matches: 8.

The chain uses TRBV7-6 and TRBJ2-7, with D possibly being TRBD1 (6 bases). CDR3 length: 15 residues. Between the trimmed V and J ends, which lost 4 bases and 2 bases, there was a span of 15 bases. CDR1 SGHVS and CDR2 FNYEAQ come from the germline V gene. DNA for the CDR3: TGTGCCAGCAGCTCAAGGGGGAACTATGCCTACGAGCAGTACTTC. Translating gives CASSSRGNYAYEQYF.

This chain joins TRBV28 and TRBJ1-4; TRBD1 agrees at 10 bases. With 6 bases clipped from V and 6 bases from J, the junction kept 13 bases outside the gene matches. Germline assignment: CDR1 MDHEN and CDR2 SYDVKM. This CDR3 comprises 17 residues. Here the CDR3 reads CASRQPGQGYLHEKLFF. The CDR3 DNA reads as TGTGCCAGCAGACAACCGGGACAGGGGTACCTACATGAAAAACTGTTTTTT.

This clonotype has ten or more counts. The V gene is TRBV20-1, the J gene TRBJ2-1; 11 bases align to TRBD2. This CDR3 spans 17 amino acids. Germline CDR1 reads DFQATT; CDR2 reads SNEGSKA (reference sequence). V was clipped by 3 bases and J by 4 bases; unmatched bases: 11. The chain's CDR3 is CSASTSGRPKLYNEQFF. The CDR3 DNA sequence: TGCAGTGCTAGCACTAGCGGGAGACCAAAGCTTTACAATGAGCAGTTCTTC.

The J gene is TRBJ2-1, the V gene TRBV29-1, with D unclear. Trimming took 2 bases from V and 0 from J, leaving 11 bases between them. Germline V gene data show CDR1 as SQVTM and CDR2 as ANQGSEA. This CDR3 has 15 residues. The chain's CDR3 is CSVERASSSYNEQFF. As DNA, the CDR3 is TGCAGCGTTGAAAGAGCAAGTAGCTCCTACAATGAGCAGTTCTTC.

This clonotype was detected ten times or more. The CDR3, as DNA: TGTGCCAGCACCGCCGCGGGGAGAGTGGCCGGGGAGCTGTTTTTT. It codes for CASTAAGRVAGELFF. The V call is TRBV6-2 or TRBV6-3, the J call TRBJ2-2; D is perhaps TRBD2 (6 bases). Germline CDR1 is MNHEY and CDR2 is SVGEGT. Between the trimmed V and J ends, which lost 7 bases and 6 bases, there was a span of 18 bases. The CDR3 sequence is 15 residues long.

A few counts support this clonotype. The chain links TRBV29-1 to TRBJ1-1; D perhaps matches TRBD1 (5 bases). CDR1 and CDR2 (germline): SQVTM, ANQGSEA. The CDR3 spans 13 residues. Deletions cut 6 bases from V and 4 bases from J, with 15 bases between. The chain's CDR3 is CSVAPGGSTEAFF. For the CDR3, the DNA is TGCAGCGTGGCCCCTGGGGGAAGCACTGAAGCTTTCTTT.

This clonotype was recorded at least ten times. The CDR3 sequence is CASRPYSGGRTYEQYF. The CDR3 nucleotides read TGTGCCAGCAGACCATACTCGGGAGGACGAACCTACGAGCAGTACTTC. This chain connects TRBV27 to TRBJ2-7; 7 bases map to TRBD2. The trim removed 6 bases at V and 2 bases at J, leaving 13 bases unmatched. Per germline, CDR1 MNHEY and CDR2 SMNVEV (reference sequence). CDR3 length: 16 residues.

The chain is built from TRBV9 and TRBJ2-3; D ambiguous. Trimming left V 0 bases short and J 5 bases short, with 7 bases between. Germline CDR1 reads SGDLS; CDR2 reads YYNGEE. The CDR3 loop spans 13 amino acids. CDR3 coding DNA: TGTGCCAGCAGCGTAGGTTGGAAAGATACGCAGTATTTT. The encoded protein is CASSVGWKDTQYF.

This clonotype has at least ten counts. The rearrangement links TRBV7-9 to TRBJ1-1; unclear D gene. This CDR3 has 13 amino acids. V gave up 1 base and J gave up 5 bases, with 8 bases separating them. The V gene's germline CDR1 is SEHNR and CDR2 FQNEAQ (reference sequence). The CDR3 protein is CASSLGRKTEAFF. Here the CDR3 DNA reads TGTGCCAGCAGCTTAGGTCGGAAGACTGAAGCTTTCTTT. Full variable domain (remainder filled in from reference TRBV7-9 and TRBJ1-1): DTGVSQNPRHKITKRGQNVTFRCDPISEHNRLYWYRQTLGQGPEFLTYFQNEAQLEKSRLLSDRFSAERPKGSFSTLEIQRTEQGDSAMYLCASSLGRKTEAFFGQGTRLTVV.

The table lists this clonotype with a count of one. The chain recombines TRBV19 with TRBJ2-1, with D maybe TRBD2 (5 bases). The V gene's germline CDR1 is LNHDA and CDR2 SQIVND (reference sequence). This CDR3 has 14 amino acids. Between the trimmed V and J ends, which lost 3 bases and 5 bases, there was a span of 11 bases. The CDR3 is CASSMGSVDNEQFF. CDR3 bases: TGTGCCAGTAGTATGGGTAGCGTGGACAATGAGCAGTTCTTC.

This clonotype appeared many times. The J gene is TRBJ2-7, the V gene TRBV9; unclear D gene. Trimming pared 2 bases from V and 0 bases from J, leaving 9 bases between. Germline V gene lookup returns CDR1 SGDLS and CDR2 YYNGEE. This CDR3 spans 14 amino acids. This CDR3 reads CASSVQAISYEQYF. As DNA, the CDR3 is TGTGCCAGCAGCGTCCAGGCCATCTCCTACGAGCAGTACTTC.

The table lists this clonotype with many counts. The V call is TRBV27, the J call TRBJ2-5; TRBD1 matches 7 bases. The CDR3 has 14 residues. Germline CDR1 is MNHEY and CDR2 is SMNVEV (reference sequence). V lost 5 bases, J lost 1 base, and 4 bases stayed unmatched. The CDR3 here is CASSNRQGQETQYF. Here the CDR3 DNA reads TGTGCCAGCAGTAACAGACAGGGCCAAGAGACCCAGTACTTC.

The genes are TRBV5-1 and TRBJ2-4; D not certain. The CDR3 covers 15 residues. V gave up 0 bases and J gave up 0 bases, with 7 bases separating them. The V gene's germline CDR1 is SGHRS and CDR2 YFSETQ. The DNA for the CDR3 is TGCGCCAGCAGCTTGGGGACGGTAGCCAAAAACATTCAGTACTTC. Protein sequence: CASSLGTVAKNIQYF.

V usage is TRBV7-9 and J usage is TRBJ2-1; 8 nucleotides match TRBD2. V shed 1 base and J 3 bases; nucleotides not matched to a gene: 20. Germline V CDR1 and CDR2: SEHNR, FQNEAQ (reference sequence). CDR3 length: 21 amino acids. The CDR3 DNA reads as TGTGCCAGCAGCTTAGTCAGACAGCGGGAGCTCTGGAGTTTAAACTACAATGAGCAGTTCTTC. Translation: CASSLVRQRELWSLNYNEQFF.

The CDR3 reads CASSLPGTGGNEKLFF. CDR3 in DNA: TGCGCCAGCAGCCTCCCCGGGACAGGGGGCAATGAAAAACTGTTTTTT. The chain joins TRBV5-1 to TRBJ1-4, with 12 bases lining up with TRBD1. Germline V lookup: CDR1 SGHRS, CDR2 YFSETQ. J lost 5 bases, V lost 4 bases, and 6 bases had no gene match. This CDR3 contains 16 residues.

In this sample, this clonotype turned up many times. CDR3 coding DNA: TGTGCCTGGAGCCCACCCCTGACAGCCCCCCTTTACTATGGCTACACCTTC. Translated, it gives CAWSPPLTAPLYYGYTF. This chain links TRBV30 with TRBJ1-2; D is possibly TRBD1 (5 bases). The germline V gene encodes CDR1 GTSNPN and CDR2 SVGIG (reference sequence). V lost 3 bases and J lost 3, with 23 bases in between. This CDR3 contains 17 residues. The full variable domain, its missing parts supplied by reference TRBV30 and TRBJ1-2, is SQTIHQWPATLVQPVGSPLSLECTVEGTSNPNLYWYRQAAGRGLQLLFYSVGIGQISSEVPQNLSASRPQDRQFILSSKKLLLSDSGFYLCAWSPPLTAPLYYGYTFGSGTRLTVV.

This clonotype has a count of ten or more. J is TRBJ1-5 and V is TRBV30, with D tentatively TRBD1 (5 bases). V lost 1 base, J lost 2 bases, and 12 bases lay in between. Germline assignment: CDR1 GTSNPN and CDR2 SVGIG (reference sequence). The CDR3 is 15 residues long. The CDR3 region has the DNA TGTGCCTGGAGTGGAGGGACTTTGGGCAATCAGCCCCAGCATTTT. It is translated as CAWSGGTLGNQPQHF.

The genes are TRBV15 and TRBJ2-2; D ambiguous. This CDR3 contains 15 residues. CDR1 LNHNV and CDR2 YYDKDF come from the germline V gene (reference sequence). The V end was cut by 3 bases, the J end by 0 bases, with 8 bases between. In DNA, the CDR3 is TGTGCCACCAGCAGCCGAGGACCGAACACCGGGGAGCTGTTTTTT. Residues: CATSSRGPNTGELFF.

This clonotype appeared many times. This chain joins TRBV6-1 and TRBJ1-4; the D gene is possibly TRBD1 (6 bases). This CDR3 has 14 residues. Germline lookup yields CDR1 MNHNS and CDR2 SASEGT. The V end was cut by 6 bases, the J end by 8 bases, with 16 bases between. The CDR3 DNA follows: TGTGCCAGCAGCTTCTTCAGGGGAAGCGAAAAACTGTTTTTT. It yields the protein CASSFFRGSEKLFF.

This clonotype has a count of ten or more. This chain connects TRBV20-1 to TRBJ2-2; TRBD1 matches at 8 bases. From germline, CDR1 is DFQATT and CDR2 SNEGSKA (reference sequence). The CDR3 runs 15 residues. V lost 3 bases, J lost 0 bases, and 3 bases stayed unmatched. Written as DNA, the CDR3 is TGCAGTGCTAGTAAACAGGGGGCGAACACCGGGGAGCTGTTTTTT. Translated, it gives CSASKQGANTGELFF.

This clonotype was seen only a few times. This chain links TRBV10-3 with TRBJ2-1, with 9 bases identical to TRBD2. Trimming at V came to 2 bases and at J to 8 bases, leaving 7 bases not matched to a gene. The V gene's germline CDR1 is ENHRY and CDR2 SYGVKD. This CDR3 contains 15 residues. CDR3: CAISEMGVAGDEQFF. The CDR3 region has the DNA TGTGCCATCAGTGAGATGGGGGTAGCGGGAGATGAGCAGTTCTTC.

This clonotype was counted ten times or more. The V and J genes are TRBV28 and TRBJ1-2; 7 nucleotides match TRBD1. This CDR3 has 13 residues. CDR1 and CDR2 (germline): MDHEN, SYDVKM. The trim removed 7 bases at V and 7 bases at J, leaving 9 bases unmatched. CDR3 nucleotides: TGTGCCAGCAAACGGACAGGTATTAGTGGCTACACCTTC. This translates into CASKRTGISGYTF.

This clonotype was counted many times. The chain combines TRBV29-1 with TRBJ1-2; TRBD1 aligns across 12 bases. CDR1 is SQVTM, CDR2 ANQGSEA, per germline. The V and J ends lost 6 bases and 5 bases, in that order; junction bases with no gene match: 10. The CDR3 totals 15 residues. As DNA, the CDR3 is TGCAGCGTGGGACAGGGGGCGACCGAGCGATATGGCTACACCTTC. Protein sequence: CSVGQGATERYGYTF.

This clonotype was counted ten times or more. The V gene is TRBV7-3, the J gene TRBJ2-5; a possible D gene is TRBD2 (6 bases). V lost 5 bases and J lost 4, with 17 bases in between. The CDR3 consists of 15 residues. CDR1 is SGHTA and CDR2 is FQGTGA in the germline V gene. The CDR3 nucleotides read TGTGCCAGCAGCCCTCTCCCCGGGAGTGGAGAGACCCAGTACTTC. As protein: CASSPLPGSGETQYF.

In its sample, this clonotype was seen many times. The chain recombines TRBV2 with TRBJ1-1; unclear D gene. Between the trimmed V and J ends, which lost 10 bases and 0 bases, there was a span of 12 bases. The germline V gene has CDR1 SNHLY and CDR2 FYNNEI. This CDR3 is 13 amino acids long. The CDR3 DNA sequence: TGTGCCACCCTCAGGAGTATGAACACTGAAGCTTTCTTT. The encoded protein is CATLRSMNTEAFF.

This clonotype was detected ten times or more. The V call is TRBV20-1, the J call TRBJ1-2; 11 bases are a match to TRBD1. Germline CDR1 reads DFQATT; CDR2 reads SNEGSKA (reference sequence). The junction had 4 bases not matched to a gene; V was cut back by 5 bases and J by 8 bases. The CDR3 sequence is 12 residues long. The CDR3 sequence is CSAGQGARGYTF. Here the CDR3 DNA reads TGCAGTGCTGGACAGGGGGCGCGGGGCTACACCTTC.

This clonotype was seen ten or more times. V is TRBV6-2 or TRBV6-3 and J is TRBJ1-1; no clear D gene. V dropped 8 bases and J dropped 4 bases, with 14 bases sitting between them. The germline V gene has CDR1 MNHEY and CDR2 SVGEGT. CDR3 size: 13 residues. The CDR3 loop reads CASRSDGGTEAFF. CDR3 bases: TGTGCCAGCCGGTCAGACGGTGGCACTGAAGCTTTCTTT.

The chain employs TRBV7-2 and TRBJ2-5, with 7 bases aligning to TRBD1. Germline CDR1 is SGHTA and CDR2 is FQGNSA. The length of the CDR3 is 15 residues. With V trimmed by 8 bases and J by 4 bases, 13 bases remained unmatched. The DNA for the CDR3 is TGTGCCAGCGCTTACCAACAGGGGATAGGAGAGACCCAGTACTTC. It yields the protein CASAYQQGIGETQYF.